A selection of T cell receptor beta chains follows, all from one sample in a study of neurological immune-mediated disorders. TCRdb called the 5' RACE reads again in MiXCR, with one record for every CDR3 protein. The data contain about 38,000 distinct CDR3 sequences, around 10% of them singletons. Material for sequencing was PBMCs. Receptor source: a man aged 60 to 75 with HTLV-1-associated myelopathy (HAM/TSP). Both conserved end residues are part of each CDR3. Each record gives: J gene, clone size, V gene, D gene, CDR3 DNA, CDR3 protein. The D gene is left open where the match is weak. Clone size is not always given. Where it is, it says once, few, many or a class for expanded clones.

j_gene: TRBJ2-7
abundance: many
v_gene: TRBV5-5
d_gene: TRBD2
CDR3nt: TGTGCCAGCAGCATTGGACTAGATTTCTACGAGCAGTACTTC
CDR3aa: CASSIGLDFYEQYF

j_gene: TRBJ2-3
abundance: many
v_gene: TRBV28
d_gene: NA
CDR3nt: TGTGCCAGCACCGGGACCACAGATACGCAGTATTTT
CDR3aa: CASTGTTDTQYF

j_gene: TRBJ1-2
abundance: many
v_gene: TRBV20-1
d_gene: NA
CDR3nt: TGCAGTGCTAGAGGGGGCAATTTTGGCTACACCTTC
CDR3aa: CSARGGNFGYTF

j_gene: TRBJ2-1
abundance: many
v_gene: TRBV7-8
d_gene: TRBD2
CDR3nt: TGTGCCATCGCCGGGGGGGGGAGGGCCACCAATGAGCAGTTCTTC
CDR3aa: CAIAGGGRATNEQFF

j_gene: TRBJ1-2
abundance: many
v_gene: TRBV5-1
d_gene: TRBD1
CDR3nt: TGCGCCAGCAGCCTGGGGACAGCGGACAACTATGGCTACACCTTC
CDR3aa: CASSLGTADNYGYTF

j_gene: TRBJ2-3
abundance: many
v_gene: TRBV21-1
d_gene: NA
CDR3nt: TGTGCCAGCAGCATGACCGGGACTAGCGCAAGCACAGATACGCAGTATTTT
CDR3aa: CASSMTGTSASTDTQYF

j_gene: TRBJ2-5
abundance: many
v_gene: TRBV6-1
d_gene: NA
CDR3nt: TGTGCCAGCAGCCTCGGACAGAAAGAGACCCAGTACTTC
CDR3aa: CASSLGQKETQYF

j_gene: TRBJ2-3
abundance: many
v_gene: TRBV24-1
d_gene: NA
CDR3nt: TGTGCCACCAGGTCCCTCGGCAGCCGAAGCACAGATACGCAGTATTTT
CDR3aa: CATRSLGSRSTDTQYF

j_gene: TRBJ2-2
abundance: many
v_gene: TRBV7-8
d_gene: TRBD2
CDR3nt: TGTGCCAGCAGCGGGGGACTAGCGGTCACCGGGGAGCTGTTTTTT
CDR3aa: CASSGGLAVTGELFF

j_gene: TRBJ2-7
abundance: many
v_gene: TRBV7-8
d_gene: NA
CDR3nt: TGTGCCAGCAGCGTAACCGGGACACCTTCCTACGAGCAGTACTTC
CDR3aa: CASSVTGTPSYEQYF

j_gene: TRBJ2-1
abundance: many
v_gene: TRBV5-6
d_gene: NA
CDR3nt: TGTGCCAGCAGCTCCGCGAAGGGGTCACTTGGTGAGCAGTTCTTC
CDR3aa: CASSSAKGSLGEQFF

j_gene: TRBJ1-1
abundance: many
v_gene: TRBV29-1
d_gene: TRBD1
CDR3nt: TGCAGCGGAGAAACAGGGGCTGAAGCTTTCTTT
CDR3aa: CSGETGAEAFF

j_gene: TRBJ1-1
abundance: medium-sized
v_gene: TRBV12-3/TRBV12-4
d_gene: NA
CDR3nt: TGTGCCAGCAGTTTTGGTGGAACTGAAGCTTTCTTT
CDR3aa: CASSFGGTEAFF

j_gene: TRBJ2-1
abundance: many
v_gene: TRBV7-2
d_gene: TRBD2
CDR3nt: TGTGCCAGCAGCTATACTAGCGGGCCAACTAGGGAGCAGTTCTTC
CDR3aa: CASSYTSGPTREQFF

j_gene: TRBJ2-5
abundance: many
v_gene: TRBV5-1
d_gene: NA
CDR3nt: TGCGCCAGCAGCTTGGGCCAGGGTTTTAGGGAAGAGACCCAGTACTTC
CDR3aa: CASSLGQGFREETQYF

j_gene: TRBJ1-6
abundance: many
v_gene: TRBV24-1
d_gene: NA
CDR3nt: TGTGCCCCAAGGAGTAAGCGAAACTATAATTCACCCCTCCACTTT
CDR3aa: CAPRSKRNYNSPLHF

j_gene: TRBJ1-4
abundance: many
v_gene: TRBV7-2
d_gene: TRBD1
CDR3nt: TGTGCCAGCAGCAGTCCGACAGGGGTTCGCGAAAAACTGTTTTTT
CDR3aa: CASSSPTGVREKLFF

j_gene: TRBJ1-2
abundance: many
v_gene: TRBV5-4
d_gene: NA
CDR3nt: TGTGCCAGCAGCTTGGGACGTGAAGGTGGCTACACCTTC
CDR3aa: CASSLGREGGYTF

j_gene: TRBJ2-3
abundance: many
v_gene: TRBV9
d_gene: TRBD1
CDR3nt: TGTGCCAGCAGTGATAGGACAGGCCCATTCACAGATACGCAGTATTTT
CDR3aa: CASSDRTGPFTDTQYF

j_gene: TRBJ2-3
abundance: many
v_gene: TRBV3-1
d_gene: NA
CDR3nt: TGTGCCAGCAGCCAAGATTCTCGGAATACGCAGTATTTT
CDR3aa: CASSQDSRNTQYF

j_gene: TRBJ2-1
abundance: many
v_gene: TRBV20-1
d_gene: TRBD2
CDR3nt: TGCAGTGCTAGACCCCTGACTAGCGGGAGTAATGAGCAGTTCTTC
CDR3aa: CSARPLTSGSNEQFF

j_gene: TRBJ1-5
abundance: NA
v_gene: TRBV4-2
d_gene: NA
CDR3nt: TGTGCCTGCAGACAAGATGGCAGCGGCAATCAGCCCCAGCATTTT
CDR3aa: CACRQDGSGNQPQHF

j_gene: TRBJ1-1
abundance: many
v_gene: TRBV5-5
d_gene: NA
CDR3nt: TGTGCCAGCAGCCTCGAGCCCGCTGCAGGGCTCTCTAAGGGCACTGAAGCTTTCTTT
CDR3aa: CASSLEPAAGLSKGTEAFF

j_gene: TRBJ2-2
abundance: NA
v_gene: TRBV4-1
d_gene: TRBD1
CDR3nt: TGCGCCAGCAGCCAAGAAGGGGGCTTAAGCACCGGGGAGCTGTTTTTT
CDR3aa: CASSQEGGLSTGELFF

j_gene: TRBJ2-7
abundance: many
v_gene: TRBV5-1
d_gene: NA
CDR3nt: TGCGCCAGCAGCGCCGGGGATGCTGTTGACGAGCAGTACTTC
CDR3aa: CASSAGDAVDEQYF

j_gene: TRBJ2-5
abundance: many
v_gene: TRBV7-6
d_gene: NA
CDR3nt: TGTGCCAGCAGCTTGGGGACTCTAGGGACCCAGTACTTC
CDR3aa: CASSLGTLGTQYF

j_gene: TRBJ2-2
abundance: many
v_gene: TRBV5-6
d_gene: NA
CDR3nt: TGTGCCAGCAGCCTACAGGGTCGGGGGACCGGGGAGCTGTTTTTT
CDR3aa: CASSLQGRGTGELFF

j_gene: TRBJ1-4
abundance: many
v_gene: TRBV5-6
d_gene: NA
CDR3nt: TGTGCCAGCAGCCAGGACAGCGAGAATGAAAAACTGTTTTTT
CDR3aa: CASSQDSENEKLFF

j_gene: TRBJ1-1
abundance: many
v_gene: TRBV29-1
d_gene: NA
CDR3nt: TGCAGCGTTGAAACAGCTCCGAACACTGAAGCTTTCTTT
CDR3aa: CSVETAPNTEAFF

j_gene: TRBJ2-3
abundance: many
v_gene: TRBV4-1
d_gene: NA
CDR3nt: TGCGCCAGCAGCCAAGATCGTCCAGGCACAGATACGCAGTATTTT
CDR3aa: CASSQDRPGTDTQYF

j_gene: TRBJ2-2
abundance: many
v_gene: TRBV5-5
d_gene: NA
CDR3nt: TGTGCCAGCAGCCGGGACAGCCCTCGCGCCGGGGGGCTGTTTTTT
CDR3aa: CASSRDSPRAGGLFF

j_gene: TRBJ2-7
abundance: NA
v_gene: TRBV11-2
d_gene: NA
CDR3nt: TGTGCCAGCAGCTCTTCCCGGGAAGGCGAGCAGTACTTC
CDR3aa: CASSSSREGEQYF

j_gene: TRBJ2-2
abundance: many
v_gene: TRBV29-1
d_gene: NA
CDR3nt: TGCAGCGTCCACACAATATCGAACACCGGGGAGCTGTTTTTT
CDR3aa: CSVHTISNTGELFF

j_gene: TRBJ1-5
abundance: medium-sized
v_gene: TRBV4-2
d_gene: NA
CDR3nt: TGTGCCAGCAGCCAAGGTGGGTTTCAGCCCCAGCATTTT
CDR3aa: CASSQGGFQPQHF

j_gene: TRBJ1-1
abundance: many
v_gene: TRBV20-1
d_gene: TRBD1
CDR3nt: TGCAGTGCTAGAGACGGACAGGGCCGCACTGAAGCTTTCTTT
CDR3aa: CSARDGQGRTEAFF